This TCR beta chain was profiled in a study of CD8 T cells in Susac syndrome. RNA amounts of roughly 0.5 to 1 ug underwent reverse transcription with random hexamers. The TCR beta CDR3 was amplified by immunoSEQ multiplex PCR across 54 Vbeta, 13 Jbeta. TCRdb reanalysed the immunoSEQ multiplex PCR reads using MiXCR and keeps one entry per CDR3 protein. The table has some 260,000 distinct CDR3 sequences, approximately 84% seen once. The germline CDR1 and CDR2 sequences are DFQATT and SNEGSKA (reference sequence). V shed 5 bases, J shed 4 bases, and the junction held 8 bases outside the gene matches. This CDR3 is 14 amino acids long. It was treatment-naive patients with stable or active relapsing-remitting disease who made up the multiple sclerosis controls. It was negative isolation that provided the CD8+ and CD4+ T cells, whereas TEMRA cells were enriched by FACS.

This TCR was recovered from a human donor with multiple sclerosis. The genes are TRBV20-1 and TRBJ2-1; 7 bases line up with TRBD2. Sequencing was performed on CD8+ T cells from PBMCs. As DNA, the CDR3 is TGCAGTGCTTTAGAGTGGGAGGGATACAATGAGCAGTTCTTC. Protein sequence: CSALEWEGYNEQFF.